Listed here are 12 T cell receptor beta chains from one sample, sequenced in a study of blood T cell repertoires in COVID-19. Using immunoSEQ multiplex PCR, the repertoire was profiled, and TCRdb retains in-frame clones only, with some absent. The sample includes some 530,000 clones, 75% to 90% seen only once; the top ten take roughly 8%. Material: PBMCs or T cells enriched from blood (not recorded which). These receptors all stem from a woman in her sixties or seventies who had recovered from COVID-19.

The V gene is TRBV5-5, the J gene TRBJ1-4, with D tentatively TRBD1 (6 bases). V lost 2 bases and J lost 6, with 11 bases in between. There are 14 residues in the CDR3. Germline CDR1 is SGHKS and CDR2 is YYEKEE (reference sequence). The CDR3 nucleotides read TGTGCCAGCAGCTTCAGTAGGACAGATGAAAAACTGTTTTTT. Protein sequence: CASSFSRTDEKLFF.

The chain couples TRBV3-1 (or the pseudogene TRBV3-2) to TRBJ2-7; TRBD1 agrees at 7 bases. The CDR3 is 17 residues long. Germline-derived CDR1 and CDR2 are LGHDT and YNNKEL (reference sequence). V lost 0 bases, J lost 5 bases, and 13 bases stayed unmatched. DNA of the CDR3: TGTGCCAGCAGCCAAGATATAGCGAGACAGGGCAAACACGAGCAGTACTTC. Protein sequence: CASSQDIARQGKHEQYF.

The chain recombines TRBV7-9 with TRBJ2-3, with 9 bases that match TRBD2. Germline V gene sequence: CDR1 SEHNR, CDR2 FQNEAQ (reference sequence). The junction had 3 bases not matched to a gene; V was cut back by 5 bases and J by 6 bases. The CDR3 loop spans 13 amino acids. The CDR3 nucleotides are TGTGCCAGCAGCCCTAGCGGGGTGGATACGCAGTATTTT. Translation: CASSPSGVDTQYF.

The chain recombines TRBV2 with TRBJ1-6; 12 bases match TRBD1. Germline V lookup: CDR1 SNHLY, CDR2 FYNNEI. V lost 8 bases and J lost 9; bases outside the gene matches: 11. The CDR3 loop spans 16 amino acids. CDR3 sequence reads: CASARAWGQGASPLHF. The CDR3 DNA follows: TGTGCCAGCGCCAGGGCATGGGGACAGGGGGCTTCACCCCTCCACTTT.

The chain uses TRBV30 and TRBJ2-2; 9 bases are shared with TRBD1. The CDR3 is 15 residues long. CDR1 is GTSNPN, CDR2 SVGIG, per germline (reference sequence). J gave up 7 bases and V 1 base, and 7 bases lay outside the gene matches. CDR3 residues: CAWSAGQGRVGELFF. The CDR3 DNA follows: TGTGCCTGGAGTGCGGGACAGGGAAGGGTCGGGGAGCTGTTTTTT.

This clone appeared a single time. The rearrangement uses TRBV10-1 and TRBJ2-3, with D perhaps matching TRBD1 (5 bases). Germline loops: CDR1 WNHNN, CDR2 SYGVQD (reference sequence). V was pared by 9 bases and J by 0 bases, with 10 bases between. The CDR3 runs 13 residues. CDR3 amino acids: CASRGASTDTQYF. CDR3 nucleotides: TGCGCCAGTCGTGGGGCTAGCACAGATACGCAGTATTTT.

The CDR3 loop is CASSAEAFSGNTIYF. In DNA, the CDR3 is TGTGCCAGCAGCGCCGAGGCATTCTCTGGAAACACCATATATTTT. The chain joins TRBV9 to TRBJ1-3; D not certain. CDR3 length equals 15 residues. Trimming shortened V by 3 bases and J by 0 bases, and 10 bases separated the two germline ends. CDR1 and CDR2 (germline): SGDLS, YYNGEE.

V gene TRBV29-1 combines with J gene TRBJ2-3, with TRBD2 identical over 7 bases. The V gene end was trimmed by 8 bases and the J gene end by 1 base; junction bases not matched to a gene: 6. CDR1 is SQVTM, CDR2 ANQGSEA, per germline. This CDR3 region has 13 residues. CDR3 in DNA: TGCAGCTCTTGGGGGGGAGGCACAGATACGCAGTATTTT. Its translation is CSSWGGGTDTQYF.

The sample holds one count of this clone. The chain carries TRBV5-4 and TRBJ2-5, with 7 bases lining up with TRBD2. Germline CDR1 SGHNT, CDR2 YYREEE (reference sequence). The CDR3 is 15 residues long. The V segment lost 2 bases and the J segment 3 bases; nucleotides outside the gene matches: 7. The CDR3 is CASSFRLAEEETQYF. The CDR3 DNA reads TGTGCCAGCAGCTTCCGGCTAGCGGAAGAAGAGACCCAGTACTTC.

In DNA, the CDR3 is TGTGCCAGCAGCTTAGGCGTAGCGGGGGGCTCCTACGAGCAGTACTTC. Amino acid sequence: CASSLGVAGGSYEQYF. This chain joins TRBV7-6 and TRBJ2-7; the match to TRBD2 covers 10 bases. The CDR3 totals 16 residues. The germline V gene has CDR1 SGHVS and CDR2 FNYEAQ. V trimming: 1 base; J trimming: 0 bases; junction bases outside the gene matches: 3.

With respect to this clone: Within the sample, other DNA sequences also encode this same CDR3. The J gene is TRBJ1-1, the V gene TRBV5-6; D perhaps matches TRBD1 (6 bases). Germline values: CDR1 SGHDT, CDR2 YYEEEE. The CDR3 consists of 14 residues. With 0 bases removed from V and 1 base from J, the gap between germline ends came to 7 bases. The DNA of the CDR3 is TGTGCCAGCAGCTTGGGGACAGCGAACACTGAAGCTTTCTTT. This encodes CASSLGTANTEAFF.

This clone has just one count. This chain's CDR3 is CASSYSILLELFF. The CDR3, as DNA: TGTGCCAGCAGTTACTCCATTCTACTTGAGCTGTTTTTT. The genes are TRBV6-5 and TRBJ2-2; D not certain. Germline V CDR1 and CDR2: MNHEY, SVGAGI. Trimming removed 0 bases at V and 11 bases at J, with 10 bases between. This CDR3 contains 13 residues.